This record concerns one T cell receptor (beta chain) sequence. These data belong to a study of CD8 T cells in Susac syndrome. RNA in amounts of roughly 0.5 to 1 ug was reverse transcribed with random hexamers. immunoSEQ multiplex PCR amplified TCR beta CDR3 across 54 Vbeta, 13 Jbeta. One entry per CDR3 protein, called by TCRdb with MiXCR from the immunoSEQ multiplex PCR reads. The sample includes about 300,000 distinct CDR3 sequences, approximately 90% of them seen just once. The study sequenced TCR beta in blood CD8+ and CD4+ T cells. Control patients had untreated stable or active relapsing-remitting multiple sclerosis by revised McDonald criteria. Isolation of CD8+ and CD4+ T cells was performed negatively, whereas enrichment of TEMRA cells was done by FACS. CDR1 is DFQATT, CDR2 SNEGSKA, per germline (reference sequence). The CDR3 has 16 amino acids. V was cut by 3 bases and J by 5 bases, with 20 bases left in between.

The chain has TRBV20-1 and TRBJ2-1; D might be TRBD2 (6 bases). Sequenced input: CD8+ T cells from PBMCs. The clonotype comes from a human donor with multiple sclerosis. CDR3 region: CSASLNAGLPNNEQFF. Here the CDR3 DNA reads TGCAGTGCTAGTTTAAATGCGGGACTCCCAAACAATGAGCAGTTCTTC.